This TCR beta chain was identified during a study of radiation and T cells in renal cell carcinoma. Whole-study context: Nephrectomy followed 15 Gy stereotactic body radiation by 4 weeks. Study-wide results and limits: Pretreatment tumor biopsies were lacking, so baseline clonotypes are unknown.

With regard to this clone: Its target is unknown.

Stated time point: baseline pretreatment blood. Regarding treatment: 15 Gy SBRT to primary tumor, nephrectomy 4 weeks later. Radiation-treated patients gave blood at baseline, week 2 and week 4. The patient's renal cell carcinoma had clear cell pathology. The repertoire was sequenced with immunoSEQ multiplex PCR; TCRdb's copy has only in-frame clones and lacks some. The data hold 140,000 to 150,000 clones, with about 87% observed a single time. CDR3 length: 16 residues. CDR1 MGHDK and CDR2 SYGVNS come from the germline V gene. The germline V and J ends were trimmed by 5 bases and 4 bases, with 21 bases remaining between them.

The V and J genes are TRBV25-1 and TRBJ2-7, with D maybe TRBD1 (6 bases). The sequence was collected from a woman between 65 and 79 years old with renal cell carcinoma. The sequences come from blood, collected from a patient whose treatment included radiotherapy and nephrectomy. Here the CDR3 reads CASSLSGLTGRYEQYF. CDR3 bases: TGTGCCAGCAGTTTGTCGGGGTTGACAGGACGGTACGAGCAGTACTTC.